The sequence of this T cell receptor beta chain was determined in a study of CD8+CD57+ T cells in acquired aplastic anemia. General study points: It was found that roughly 31 CD8+ CDR3 sequences were shared between patients and controls. Patients versus controls showed no significant CD8+ Simpson's diversity difference.

This CDR3 is 15 amino acids long. Trimming pared 0 bases from V and 2 bases from J, leaving 8 bases between. Germline CDR1 and CDR2: SGDLS and YYNGEE. Regarding this clonotype: The antigen is unknown.

Using genomic DNA as the template, TCR beta VDJ and CDR3 profiling was carried out. One entry per CDR3 protein results from TCRdb running MiXCR on the reads. The sample includes under 200,000 distinct CDR3 sequences, less than 65% of them seen just once. The sequence came from a human donor with severe aplastic anemia or a healthy control (not recorded which). Source material: sorted CD4+, CD8+, or CD8+CD57+ T cells (not recorded which) from PBMCs. V is TRBV9 and J is TRBJ2-2; perhaps TRBD1 as D (5 bases). The CDR3 loop reads CASSVARGNTGELFF. In DNA form, the CDR3 reads TGTGCCAGCAGCGTAGCTAGGGGAAACACCGGGGAGCTGTTTTTT.